This T cell receptor beta chain was recovered during a study of blood T cell repertoires in COVID-19. Across the study: Spain, Italy and the United States supplied samples that represented acute and convalescent COVID-19. From T cells, B-cell-depleted T cells, or PBMCs came the material, which was cDNA or gDNA.

V dropped 2 bases and J dropped 2 bases, with 7 bases sitting between them. The CDR3 has 13 residues. Per the germline V gene, CDR1 is SGHKS and CDR2 is YYEKEE (reference sequence). Per the authors' pipeline: Estimation of nucleated cell counts was performed using reference gene primer amplification. Assay used: immunoSEQ multiplex PCR; TCRdb lists only in-frame clones, some missing. D and trimming were read from the DNA, whereas the V and J calls and clone size are those reported in that table. The sample has 240,000 or so clones; about 79% are singletons. Sequenced sample: peripheral blood. The clonotype was recovered from a woman aged 80 or over with acute or convalescent COVID-19. V usage is TRBV5-5 and J usage is TRBJ1-1; D might be TRBD1 (5 bases). Here the CDR3 DNA reads TGTGCCAGCAGCTTACAGGCAAACACTGAAGCTTTCTTT. Translating it yields CASSLQANTEAFF.